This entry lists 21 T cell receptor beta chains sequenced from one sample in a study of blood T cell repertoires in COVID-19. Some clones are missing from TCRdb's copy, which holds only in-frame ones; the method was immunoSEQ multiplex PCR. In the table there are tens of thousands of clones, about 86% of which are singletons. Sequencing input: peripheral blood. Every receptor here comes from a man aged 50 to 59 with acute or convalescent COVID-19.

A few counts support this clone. The CDR3 is CASSYQGNYGYTF. The CDR3 DNA follows: TGTGCCAGCAGTTATCAGGGGAACTATGGCTACACCTTC. This sequence joins TRBV6-5 and TRBJ1-2, with D perhaps matching TRBD1 (6 bases). Between the trimmed V and J ends, which lost 3 bases and 2 bases, there was a span of 7 bases. Germline loops: CDR1 MNHEY, CDR2 SVGAGI. This CDR3 has 13 amino acids.

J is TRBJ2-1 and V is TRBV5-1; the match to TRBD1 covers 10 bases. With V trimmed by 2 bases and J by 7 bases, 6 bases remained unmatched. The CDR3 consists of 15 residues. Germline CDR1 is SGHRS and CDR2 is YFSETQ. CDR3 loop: CASSLDRGPGNEQFF. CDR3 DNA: TGCGCCAGCAGCTTAGACAGGGGGCCAGGGAATGAGCAGTTCTTC.

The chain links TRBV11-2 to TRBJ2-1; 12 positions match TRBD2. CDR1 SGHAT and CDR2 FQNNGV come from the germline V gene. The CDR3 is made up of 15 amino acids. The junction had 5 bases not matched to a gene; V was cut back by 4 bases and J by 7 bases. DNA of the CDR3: TGTGCCAGCAGCTCCCGACTAGCGGGGGAGAATGAGCAGTTCTTC. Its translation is CASSSRLAGENEQFF.

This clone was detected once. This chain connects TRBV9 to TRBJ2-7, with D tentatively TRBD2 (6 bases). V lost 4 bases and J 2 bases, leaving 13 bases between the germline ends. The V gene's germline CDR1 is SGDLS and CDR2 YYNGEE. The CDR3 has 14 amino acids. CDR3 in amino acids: CASSFRLGAYEQYF. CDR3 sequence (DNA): TGTGCCAGCAGCTTCAGACTAGGGGCCTACGAGCAGTACTTC.

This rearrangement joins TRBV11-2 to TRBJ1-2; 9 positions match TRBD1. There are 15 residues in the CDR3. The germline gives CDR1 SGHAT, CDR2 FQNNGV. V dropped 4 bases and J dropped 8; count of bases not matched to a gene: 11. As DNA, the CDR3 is TGTGCCAGCAGCTCAACTAACCGGGACAGGGAAGGCTACACCTTC. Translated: CASSSTNRDREGYTF.

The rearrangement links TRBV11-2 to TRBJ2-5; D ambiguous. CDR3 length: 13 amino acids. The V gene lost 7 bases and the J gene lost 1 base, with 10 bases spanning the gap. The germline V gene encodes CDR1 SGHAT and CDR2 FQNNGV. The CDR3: CASTRVPQETQYF. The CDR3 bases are TGTGCCAGCACCCGCGTCCCCCAAGAGACCCAGTACTTC.

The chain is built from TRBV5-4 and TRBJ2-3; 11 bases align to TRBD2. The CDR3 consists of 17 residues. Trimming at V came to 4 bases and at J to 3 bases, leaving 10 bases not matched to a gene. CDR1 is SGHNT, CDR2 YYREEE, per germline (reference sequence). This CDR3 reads CASSPRLAGRSTDTQYF. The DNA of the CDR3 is TGTGCCAGCAGCCCCAGACTAGCGGGAAGATCGACAGATACGCAGTATTTT.

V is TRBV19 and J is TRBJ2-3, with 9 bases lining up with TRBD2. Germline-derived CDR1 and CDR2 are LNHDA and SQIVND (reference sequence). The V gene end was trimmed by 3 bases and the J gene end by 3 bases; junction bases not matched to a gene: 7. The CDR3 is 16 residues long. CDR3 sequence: CASSISGTSQTDTQYF. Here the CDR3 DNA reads TGTGCCAGTAGTATCTCCGGGACTAGCCAAACAGATACGCAGTATTTT. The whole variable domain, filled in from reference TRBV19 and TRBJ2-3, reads DGGITQSPKYLFRKEGQNVTLSCEQNLNHDAMYWYRQDPGQGLRLIYYSQIVNDFQKGDIAEGYSVSREKKESFPLTVTSAQKNPTAFYLCASSISGTSQTDTQYFGPGTRLTVL.

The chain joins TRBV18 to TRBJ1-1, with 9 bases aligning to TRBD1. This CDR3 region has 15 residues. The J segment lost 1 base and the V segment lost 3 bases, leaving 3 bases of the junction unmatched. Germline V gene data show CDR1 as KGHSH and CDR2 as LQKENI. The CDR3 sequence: CASSPGTGRNTEAFF. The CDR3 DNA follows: TGTGCCAGCTCACCTGGGACAGGGAGGAACACTGAAGCTTTCTTT.

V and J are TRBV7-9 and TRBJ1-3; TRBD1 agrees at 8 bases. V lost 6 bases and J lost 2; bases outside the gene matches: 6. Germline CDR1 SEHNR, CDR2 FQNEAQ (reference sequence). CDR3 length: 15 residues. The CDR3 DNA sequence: TGTGCCAGCAGTTCTCCACAGGGGGCTGGAAACACCATATATTTT. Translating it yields CASSSPQGAGNTIYF.

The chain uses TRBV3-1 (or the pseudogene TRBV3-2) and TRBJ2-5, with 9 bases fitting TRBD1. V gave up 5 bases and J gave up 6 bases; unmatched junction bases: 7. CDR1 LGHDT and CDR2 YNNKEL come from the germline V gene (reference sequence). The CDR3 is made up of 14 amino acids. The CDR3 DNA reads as TGTGCCAGCAGCGCATGGGACAGGGACAAGACCCAGTACTTC. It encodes CASSAWDRDKTQYF.

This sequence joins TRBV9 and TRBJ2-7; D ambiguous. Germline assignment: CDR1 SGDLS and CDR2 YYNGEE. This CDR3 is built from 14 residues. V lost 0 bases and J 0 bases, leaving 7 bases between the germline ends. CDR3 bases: TGTGCCAGCAGCGTAGCTGAGAACTCCTACGAGCAGTACTTC. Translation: CASSVAENSYEQYF.

The CDR3 region has the DNA TGCGCCAGCAGCTTGACAGTGAACACTGAAGCTTTCTTT. This codes for CASSLTVNTEAFF. The chain carries TRBV5-1 and TRBJ1-1; unclear D gene. From germline, CDR1 is SGHRS and CDR2 YFSETQ. The CDR3 sequence is 13 residues long. V was cut by 1 base and J by 0 bases, with 4 bases left in between.

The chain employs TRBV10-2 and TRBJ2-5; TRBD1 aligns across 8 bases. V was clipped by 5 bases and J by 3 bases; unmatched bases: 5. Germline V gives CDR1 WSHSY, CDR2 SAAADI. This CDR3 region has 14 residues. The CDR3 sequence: CASSRTGGEETQYF. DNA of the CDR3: TGCGCCAGCAGTAGAACAGGGGGAGAAGAGACCCAGTACTTC.

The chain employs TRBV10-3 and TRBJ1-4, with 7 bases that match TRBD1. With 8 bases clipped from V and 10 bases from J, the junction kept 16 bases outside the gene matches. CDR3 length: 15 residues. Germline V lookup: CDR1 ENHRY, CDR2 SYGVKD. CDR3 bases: TGTGCCATCGGAAAAGGACAGGACTTAGGAGGAAAACTGTTTTTT. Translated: CAIGKGQDLGGKLFF.

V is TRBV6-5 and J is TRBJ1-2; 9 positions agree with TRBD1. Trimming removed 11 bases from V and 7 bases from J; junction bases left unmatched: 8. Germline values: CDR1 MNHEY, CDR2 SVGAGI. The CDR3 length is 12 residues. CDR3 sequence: CAVAQGAGGYTF. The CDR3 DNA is TGTGCCGTAGCACAGGGGGCTGGTGGCTACACCTTC.

The CDR3 bases are TGTGCCAGCAGCAGGCGGGGGGGAATCACAGATACGCAGTATTTT. Amino acid sequence: CASSRRGGITDTQYF. V usage is TRBV6-5 and J usage is TRBJ2-3; 9 nucleotides agree with TRBD2. Germline CDR1 MNHEY, CDR2 SVGAGI. V gave up 6 bases and J gave up 2 bases; unmatched junction bases: 6. The CDR3 totals 15 residues.

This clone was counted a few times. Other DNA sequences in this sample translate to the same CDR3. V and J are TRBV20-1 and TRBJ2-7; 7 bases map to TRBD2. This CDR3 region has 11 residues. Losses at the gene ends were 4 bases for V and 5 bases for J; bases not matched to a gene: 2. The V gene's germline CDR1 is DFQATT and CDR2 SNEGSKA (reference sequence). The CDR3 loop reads CSATSGHEQYF. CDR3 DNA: TGCAGTGCTACTAGCGGTCACGAGCAGTACTTC.

CDR3: CASSVSGLANEQYF. CDR3 nucleotide sequence: TGTGCCAGCAGCGTGTCGGGACTAGCTAACGAGCAGTACTTC. The genes are TRBV9 and TRBJ2-7; 9 bases are a match to TRBD2. J lost 5 bases, V lost 2 bases, and 5 bases had no gene match. Germline V lookup: CDR1 SGDLS, CDR2 YYNGEE. There are 14 residues in the CDR3.

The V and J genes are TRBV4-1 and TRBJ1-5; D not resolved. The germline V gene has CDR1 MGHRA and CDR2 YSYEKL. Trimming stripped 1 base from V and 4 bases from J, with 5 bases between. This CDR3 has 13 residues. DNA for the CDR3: TGCGCCAGCAGCCAAGGGACTAATCAGCCCCAGCATTTT. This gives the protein CASSQGTNQPQHF.

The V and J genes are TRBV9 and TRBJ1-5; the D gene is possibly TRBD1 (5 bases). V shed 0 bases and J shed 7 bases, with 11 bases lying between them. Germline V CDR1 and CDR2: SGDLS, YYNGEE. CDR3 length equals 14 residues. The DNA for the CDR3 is TGTGCCAGCAGCGTAGAAGGAGGGGAACAGCCCCAGCATTTT. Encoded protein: CASSVEGGEQPQHF.